The present TCR beta chain was sequenced within a study of blood T cell repertoires in COVID-19. Study context: T cells, B-cell-depleted T cells, or PBMCs supplied cDNA or gDNA.

Authors' data handling: Estimated nucleated cell counts came from reference gene primer amplification. TCRdb keeps only in-frame clones here, not all; method: immunoSEQ multiplex PCR. Clonal size and the V and J genes are those of that table, whereas D and trimming came from the DNA. The repertoire holds approximately 200,000 clones, approximately 84% seen once, with under 2% in the top ten. The specimen sequenced was PBMCs or T cells enriched from blood (not recorded which). This receptor was obtained from a man aged 55 to 70 who had recovered from COVID-19.

The CDR3 bases are TGTGCCAGCAGCCCCCGCGCCGGTCATGGCTACACCTTC. Protein: CASSPRAGHGYTF. J is TRBJ1-2 and V is TRBV11-2; D is undetermined. The CDR3 has 13 amino acids. Trimming took 5 bases from V and 6 from J, leaving 13 bases between them. CDR1 and CDR2 from the germline V gene are SGHAT and FQNNGV.